This entry concerns a single T cell receptor (beta chain). V was pared by 0 bases and J by 7 bases, with 10 bases between. The CDR3 spans 14 residues. Germline loops: CDR1 SGDLS, CDR2 YYNGEE. The table came from immunoSEQ multiplex PCR; TCRdb's copy has only in-frame clones and leaves some out. The data show some 100,000 clones, with approximately 90% seen just once and roughly 0.99% held by the top ten. The data belong to a study of blood T cell repertoires in COVID-19. Study-wide context: Sources were T cells, B-cell-depleted T cells, or PBMCs; the material itself was cDNA or gDNA.

The V call is TRBV9, the J call TRBJ2-2; D might be TRBD1 (5 bases). The sequence was collected from a man aged 55 to 69 with acute or convalescent COVID-19. The sequencing input was peripheral blood. The CDR3 region has the DNA TGTGCCAGCAGCGTAGTTGGGGCCAGCGGGGAGCTGTTTTTT. Protein product: CASSVVGASGELFF.